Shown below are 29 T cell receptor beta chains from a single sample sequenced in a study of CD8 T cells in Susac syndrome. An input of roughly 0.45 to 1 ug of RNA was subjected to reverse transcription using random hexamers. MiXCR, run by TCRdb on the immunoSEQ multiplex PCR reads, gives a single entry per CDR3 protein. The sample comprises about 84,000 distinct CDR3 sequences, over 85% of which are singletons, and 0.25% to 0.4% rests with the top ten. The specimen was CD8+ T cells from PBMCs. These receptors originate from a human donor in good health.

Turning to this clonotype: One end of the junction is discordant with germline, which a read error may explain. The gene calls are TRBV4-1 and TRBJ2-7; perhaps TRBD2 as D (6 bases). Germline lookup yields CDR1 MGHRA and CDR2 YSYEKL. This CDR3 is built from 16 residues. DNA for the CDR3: TGCGCCAGCAGCCAAGATGCGGTCGGGGACTCGTCATTCCTACTATTC. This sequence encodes CASSQDAVGDSSFLLF.

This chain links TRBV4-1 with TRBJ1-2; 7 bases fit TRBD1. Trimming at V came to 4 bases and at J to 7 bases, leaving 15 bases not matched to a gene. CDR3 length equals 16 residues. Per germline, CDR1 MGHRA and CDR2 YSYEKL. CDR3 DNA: TGCGCCAGCAGCCTTCGCGACGACAGGGTCAGATCTGGCTACACCTTC. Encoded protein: CASSLRDDRVRSGYTF.

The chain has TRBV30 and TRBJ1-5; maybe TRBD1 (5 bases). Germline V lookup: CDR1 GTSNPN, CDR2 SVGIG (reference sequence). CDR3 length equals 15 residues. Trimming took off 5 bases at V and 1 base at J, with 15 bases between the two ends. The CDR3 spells CAWRPRVGSNQPQHF. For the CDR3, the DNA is TGTGCCTGGCGCCCCAGGGTTGGGAGCAATCAGCCCCAGCATTTT.

The CDR3 sequence is CSVEDQGAGNEQYF. DNA for the CDR3: TGCAGCGTTGAAGATCAGGGGGCAGGGAACGAGCAGTACTTC. The chain combines TRBV29-1 with TRBJ2-7; 8 bases match TRBD1. Germline V gene lookup returns CDR1 SQVTM and CDR2 ANQGSEA. J gave up 5 bases and V 0 bases, and 6 bases lay outside the gene matches. The CDR3 has 14 residues.

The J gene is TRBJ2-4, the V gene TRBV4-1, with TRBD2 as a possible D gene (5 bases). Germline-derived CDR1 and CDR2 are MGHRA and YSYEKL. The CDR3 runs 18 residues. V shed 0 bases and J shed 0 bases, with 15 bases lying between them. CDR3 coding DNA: TGCGCCAGCAGCCAAGAAAGGACGGGGATTCAAGCCAAAAACATTCAGTACTTC. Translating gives CASSQERTGIQAKNIQYF.

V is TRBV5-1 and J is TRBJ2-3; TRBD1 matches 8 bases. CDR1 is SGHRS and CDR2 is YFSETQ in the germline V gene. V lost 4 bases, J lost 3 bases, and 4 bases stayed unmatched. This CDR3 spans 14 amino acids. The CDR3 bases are TGCGCCAGCAGCACCGGGACAGGAACAGATACGCAGTATTTT. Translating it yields CASSTGTGTDTQYF.

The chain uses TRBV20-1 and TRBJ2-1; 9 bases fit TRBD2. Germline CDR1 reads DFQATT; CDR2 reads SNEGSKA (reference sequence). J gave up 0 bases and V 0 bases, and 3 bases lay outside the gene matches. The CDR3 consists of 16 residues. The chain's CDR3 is CSARDVAGASYNEQFF. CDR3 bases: TGCAGTGCTAGAGATGTAGCGGGGGCCTCCTACAATGAGCAGTTCTTC.

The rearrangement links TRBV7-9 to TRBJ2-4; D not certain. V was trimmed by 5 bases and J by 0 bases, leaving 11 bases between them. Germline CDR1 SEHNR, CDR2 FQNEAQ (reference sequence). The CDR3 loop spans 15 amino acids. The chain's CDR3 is CASSPVAGAKNIQYF. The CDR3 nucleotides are TGTGCCAGCAGCCCTGTCGCTGGAGCCAAAAACATTCAGTACTTC.

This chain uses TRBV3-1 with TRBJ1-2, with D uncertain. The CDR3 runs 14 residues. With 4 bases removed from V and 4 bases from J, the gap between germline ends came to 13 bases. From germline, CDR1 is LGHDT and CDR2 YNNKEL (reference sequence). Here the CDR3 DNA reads TGTGCCAGCAGCCCGGCACCCCGGGGCTATGGCTACACCTTC. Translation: CASSPAPRGYGYTF.

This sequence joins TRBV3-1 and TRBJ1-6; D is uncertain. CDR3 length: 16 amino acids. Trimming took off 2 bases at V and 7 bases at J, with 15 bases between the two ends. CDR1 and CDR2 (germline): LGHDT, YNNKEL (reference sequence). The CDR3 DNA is TGTGCCAGCAGCCAAAGGAGATCCTCCAGGAATTCACCCCTCCACTTT. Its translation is CASSQRRSSRNSPLHF.

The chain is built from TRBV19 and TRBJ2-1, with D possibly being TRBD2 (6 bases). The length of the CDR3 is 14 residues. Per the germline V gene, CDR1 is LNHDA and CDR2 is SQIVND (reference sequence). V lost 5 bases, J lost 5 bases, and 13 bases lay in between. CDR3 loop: CASSWGDGNNEQFF. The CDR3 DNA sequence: TGTGCCAGTAGTTGGGGGGACGGAAACAATGAGCAGTTCTTC.

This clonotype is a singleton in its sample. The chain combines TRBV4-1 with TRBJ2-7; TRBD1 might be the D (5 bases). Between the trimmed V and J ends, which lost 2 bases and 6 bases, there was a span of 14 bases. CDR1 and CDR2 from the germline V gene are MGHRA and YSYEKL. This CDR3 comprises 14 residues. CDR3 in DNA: TGCGCCAGCAGCCAATTCCAGGGTAACGGCGAGCAGTACTTC. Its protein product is CASSQFQGNGEQYF.

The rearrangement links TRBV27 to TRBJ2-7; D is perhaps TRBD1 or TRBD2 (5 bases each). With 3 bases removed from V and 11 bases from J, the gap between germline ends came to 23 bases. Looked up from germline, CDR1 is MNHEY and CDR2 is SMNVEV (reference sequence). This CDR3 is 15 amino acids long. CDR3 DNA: TGTGCCAGCAGTTTTGCCGGGACCGCCCTCCGCCAGGAGTACTTC. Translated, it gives CASSFAGTALRQEYF.

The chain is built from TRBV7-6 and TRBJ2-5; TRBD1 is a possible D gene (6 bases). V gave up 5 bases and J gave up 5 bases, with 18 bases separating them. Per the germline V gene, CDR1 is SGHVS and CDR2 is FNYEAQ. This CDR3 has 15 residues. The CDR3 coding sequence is TGTGCCAGCAGCACAGGGCCAGGGGATGGGGAGACCCAGTACTTC. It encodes CASSTGPGDGETQYF.

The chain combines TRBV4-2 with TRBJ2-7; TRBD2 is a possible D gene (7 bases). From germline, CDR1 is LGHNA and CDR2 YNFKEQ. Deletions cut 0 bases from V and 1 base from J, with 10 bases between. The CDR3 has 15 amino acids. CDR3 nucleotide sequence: TGTGCCAGCAGCCAAGACGAGGGGGGGTCCTACGAGCAGTACTTC. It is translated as CASSQDEGGSYEQYF.

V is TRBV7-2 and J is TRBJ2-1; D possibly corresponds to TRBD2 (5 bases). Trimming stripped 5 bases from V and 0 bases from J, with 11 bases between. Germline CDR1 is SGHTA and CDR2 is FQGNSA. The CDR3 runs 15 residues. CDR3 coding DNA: TGTGCCAGCAGCCCCGGGGAAACCTCCTACAATGAGCAGTTCTTC. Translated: CASSPGETSYNEQFF.

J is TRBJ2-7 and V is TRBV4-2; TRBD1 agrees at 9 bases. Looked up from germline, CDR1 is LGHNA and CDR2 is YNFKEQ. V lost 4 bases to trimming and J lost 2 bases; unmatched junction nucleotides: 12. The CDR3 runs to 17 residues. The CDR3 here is CASSPIPRDRAAYEQYF. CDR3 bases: TGTGCCAGCAGCCCGATTCCCCGGGACAGGGCAGCCTACGAGCAGTACTTC.

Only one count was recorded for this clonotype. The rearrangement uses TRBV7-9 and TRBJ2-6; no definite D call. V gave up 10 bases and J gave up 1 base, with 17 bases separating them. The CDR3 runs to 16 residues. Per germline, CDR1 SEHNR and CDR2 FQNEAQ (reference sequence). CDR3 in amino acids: CAILPGSLSGANVLTF. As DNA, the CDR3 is TGTGCCATTCTCCCGGGCAGTTTGTCTGGGGCCAACGTCCTGACTTTC.

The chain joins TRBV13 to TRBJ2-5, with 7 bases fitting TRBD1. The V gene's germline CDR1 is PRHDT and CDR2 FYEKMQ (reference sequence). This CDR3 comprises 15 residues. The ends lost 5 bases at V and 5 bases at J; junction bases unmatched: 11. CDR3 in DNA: TGTGCCAGCAGCGAACAGGGGCCTGATAGGGAGACCCAGTACTTC. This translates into CASSEQGPDRETQYF.

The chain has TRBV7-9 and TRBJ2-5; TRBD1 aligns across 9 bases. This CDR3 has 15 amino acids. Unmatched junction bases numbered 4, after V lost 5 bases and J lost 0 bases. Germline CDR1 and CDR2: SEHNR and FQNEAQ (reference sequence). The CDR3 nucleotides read TGTGCCAGCAGCCTACAGGGGGCGCACCAAGAGACCCAGTACTTC. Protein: CASSLQGAHQETQYF.

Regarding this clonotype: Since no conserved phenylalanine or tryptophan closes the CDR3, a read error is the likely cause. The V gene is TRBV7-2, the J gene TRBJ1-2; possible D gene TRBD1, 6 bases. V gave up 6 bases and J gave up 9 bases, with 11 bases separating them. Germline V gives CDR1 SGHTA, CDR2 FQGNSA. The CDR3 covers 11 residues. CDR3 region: CASRATGSYTL. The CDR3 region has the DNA TGTGCCAGCAGGGCCACAGGGAGCTACACCCTC.

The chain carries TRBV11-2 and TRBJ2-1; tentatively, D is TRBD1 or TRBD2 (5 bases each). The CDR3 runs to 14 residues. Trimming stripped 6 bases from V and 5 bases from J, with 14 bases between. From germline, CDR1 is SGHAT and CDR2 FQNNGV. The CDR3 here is CASRDPGRNNEQFF. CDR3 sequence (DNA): TGTGCCAGCAGGGACCCGGGACGAAACAATGAGCAGTTCTTC. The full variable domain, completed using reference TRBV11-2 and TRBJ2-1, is EAGVAQSPRYKIIEKRQSVAFWCNPISGHATLYWYQQILGQGPKLLIQFQNNGVVDDSQLPKDRFSAERLKGVDSTLKIQPAKLEDSAVYLCASRDPGRNNEQFFGPGTRLTVL.

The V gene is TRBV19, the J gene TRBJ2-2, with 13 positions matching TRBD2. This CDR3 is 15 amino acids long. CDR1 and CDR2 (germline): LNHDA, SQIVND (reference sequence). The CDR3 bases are TGTGCAGCCTCCGGGACTAGCGGGGCCACCGGGGAGCTGTTTTTT. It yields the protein CAASGTSGATGELFF.

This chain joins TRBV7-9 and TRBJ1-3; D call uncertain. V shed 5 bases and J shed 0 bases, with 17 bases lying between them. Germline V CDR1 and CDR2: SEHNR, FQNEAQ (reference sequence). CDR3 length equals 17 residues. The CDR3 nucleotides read TGTGCCAGCAGCGAAGTGGGCAGGCCAAACTCTGGAAACACCATATATTTT. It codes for CASSEVGRPNSGNTIYF.

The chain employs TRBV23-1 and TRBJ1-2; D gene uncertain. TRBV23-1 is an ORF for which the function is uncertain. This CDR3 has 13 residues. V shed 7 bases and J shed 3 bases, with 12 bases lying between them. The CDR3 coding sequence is TGCGCCAGCACCGTTGCGACACACTATGGCTACACCTTC. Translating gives CASTVATHYGYTF.

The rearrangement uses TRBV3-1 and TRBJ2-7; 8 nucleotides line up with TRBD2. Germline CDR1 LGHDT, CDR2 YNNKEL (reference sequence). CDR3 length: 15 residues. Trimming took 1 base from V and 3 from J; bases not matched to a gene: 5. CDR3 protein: CASSQASGGFYEQYF. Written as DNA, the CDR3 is TGTGCCAGCAGCCAAGCGAGCGGGGGCTTCTACGAGCAGTACTTC.

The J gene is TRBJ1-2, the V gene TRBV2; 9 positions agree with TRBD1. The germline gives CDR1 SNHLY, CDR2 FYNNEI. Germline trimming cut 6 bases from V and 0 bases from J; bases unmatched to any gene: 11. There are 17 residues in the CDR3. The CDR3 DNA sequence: TGTGCCAGCAGGGCTGCCGGGACAGGGATCCCTAACTATGGCTACACCTTC. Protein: CASRAAGTGIPNYGYTF.

The CDR3 bases are TGCGCCAGCAGCCTCGGGACAGGGGGCGAGCAGTACTTC. Its translation: CASSLGTGGEQYF. This rearrangement joins TRBV10-2 to TRBJ2-7; 11 bases are a match to TRBD1. Trimming removed 6 bases from V and 6 bases from J; junction bases left unmatched: 4. Germline V gives CDR1 WSHSY, CDR2 SAAADI. The CDR3 contains 13 residues.

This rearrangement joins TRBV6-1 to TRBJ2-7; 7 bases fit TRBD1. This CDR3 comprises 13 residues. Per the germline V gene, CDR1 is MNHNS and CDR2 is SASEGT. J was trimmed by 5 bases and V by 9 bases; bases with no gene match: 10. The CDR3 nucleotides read TGTGCCAGTGGACCAACAGGGGCCCACGAGCAGTACTTC. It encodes CASGPTGAHEQYF.